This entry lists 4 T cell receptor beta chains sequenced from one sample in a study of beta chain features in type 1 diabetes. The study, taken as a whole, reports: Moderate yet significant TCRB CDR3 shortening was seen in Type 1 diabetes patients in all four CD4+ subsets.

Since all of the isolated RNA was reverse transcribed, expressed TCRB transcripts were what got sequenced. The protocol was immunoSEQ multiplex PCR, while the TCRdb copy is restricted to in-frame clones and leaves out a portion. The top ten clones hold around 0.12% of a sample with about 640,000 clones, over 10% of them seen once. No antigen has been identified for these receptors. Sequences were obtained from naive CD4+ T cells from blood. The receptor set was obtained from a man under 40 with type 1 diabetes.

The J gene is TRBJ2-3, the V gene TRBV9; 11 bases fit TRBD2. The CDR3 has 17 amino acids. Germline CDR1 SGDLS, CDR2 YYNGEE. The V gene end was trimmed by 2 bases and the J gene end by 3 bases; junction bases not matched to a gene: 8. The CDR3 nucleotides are TGTGCCAGCAGCGTTGGCCGGGCTAGCGGGGGGACAGATACGCAGTATTTT. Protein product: CASSVGRASGGTDTQYF. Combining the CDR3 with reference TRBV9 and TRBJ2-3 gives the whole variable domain DSGVTQTPKHLITATGQRVTLRCSPRSGDLSVYWYQQSLDQGLQFLIQYYNGEERAKGNILERFSAQQFPDLHSELNLSSLELGDSALYFCASSVGRASGGTDTQYFGPGTRLTVL.

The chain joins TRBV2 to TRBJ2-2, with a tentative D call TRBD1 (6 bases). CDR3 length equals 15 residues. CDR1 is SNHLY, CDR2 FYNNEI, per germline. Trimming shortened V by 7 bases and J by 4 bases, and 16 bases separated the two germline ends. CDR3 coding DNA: TGTGCCAGCAAGGTGGGCAGGGGAATCACCGGGGAGCTGTTTTTT. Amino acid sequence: CASKVGRGITGELFF.

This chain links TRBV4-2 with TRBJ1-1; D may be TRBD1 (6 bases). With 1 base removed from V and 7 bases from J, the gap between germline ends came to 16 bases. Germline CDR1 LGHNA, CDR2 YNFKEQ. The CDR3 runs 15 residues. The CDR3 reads CASSQVLTGENEAFF. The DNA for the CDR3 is TGTGCCAGCAGCCAAGTATTGACAGGTGAAAATGAAGCTTTCTTT.

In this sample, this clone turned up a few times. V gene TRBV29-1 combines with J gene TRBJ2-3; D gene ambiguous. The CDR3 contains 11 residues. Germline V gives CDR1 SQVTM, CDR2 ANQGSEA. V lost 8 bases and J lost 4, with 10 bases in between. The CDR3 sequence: CSIHVADTQYF. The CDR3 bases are TGCAGCATTCATGTCGCAGATACGCAGTATTTT.